This T cell receptor (beta chain) originates from a study of T cell responses to AZD1222 COVID-19 vaccine. Study at large: Analyses pooled second doses at about 4 or about 12 weeks.

The method was immunoSEQ multiplex PCR; TCRdb's version includes in-frame clones alone and lacks a portion of them. The table includes about 130,000 clones, approximately 90% detected once. There are 16 residues in the CDR3. Germline loops: CDR1 KGHDR, CDR2 SFDVKD. The V segment lost 9 bases and the J segment 5 bases; nucleotides outside the gene matches: 13. Points on this clone: Its antigen is unidentified.

Study-level findings and limits: Sampling that yielded the repertoires occurred only after the peak T cell response. Spike-wide vaccine-associated CD4 TCRs dominated at 160-218 and 743-854.

The chain couples TRBV24-1 to TRBJ1-5; TRBD1 matches 9 bases. The TCR sequence derives from an adult in good health. This sample comprised peripheral blood, obtained on day 0 of AZD1222 vaccination. The CDR3 loop reads CATGAQGTGRDQPQHF. The CDR3 DNA sequence: TGTGCCACCGGCGCACAAGGGACAGGGCGTGATCAGCCCCAGCATTTT.